This is a list of T cell receptor beta chains from one sample in a study of shared clonotypes between healthy human individuals. TCRdb's table, derived via immunoSEQ multiplex PCR, lists solely in-frame clones and lacks some. Of around 2.5 million clones listed, 93% were seen once; the top ten hold about 0.39%. Sequencing input: naive CD4+ T cells from PBMCs. Receptors originate from a young man in good health. Some clones in this sample may be carry-over from other donors' samples. Each CDR3 is given with its conserved first and last residue. Each record gives: CDR3 length, J gene, V gene, clone size, D gene, CDR3 protein, CDR3 DNA. D genes are given only for firm matches. Where a row states a size, it is once, few, many or the class of an expanded clone; other rows omit it.

>13|TRBJ2-5|TRBV5-1|NA|TRBD2
CASRGRGGETQYF
TGCGCCAGCAGGGGTAGGGGAGGGGAGACCCAGTACTTC
>16|TRBJ2-1|TRBV7-6|NA|NA
CASSGGRGAGYNEQFF
TGTGCCAGCAGCGGGGGACGCGGGGCGGGTTACAATGAGCAGTTCTTC
>15|TRBJ2-2|TRBV5-4|NA|NA
CASRGAGEGTGELFF
TGTGCCAGCAGGGGGGCGGGAGAGGGAACCGGGGAGCTGTTTTTT
>14|TRBJ2-3|TRBV11-2|NA|NA
CASSFGSRTDTQYF
TGTGCCAGCAGCTTCGGTTCTCGCACAGATACGCAGTATTTT
>14|TRBJ2-6|TRBV5-5|once|NA
CASSRTVEANVLTF
TGTGCCAGCAGCAGGACGGTGGAAGCCAACGTCCTGACTTTC
>16|TRBJ1-1|TRBV28|NA|NA
CASSRLSGGVGTEAFF
TGTGCCAGCAGCCGCCTCTCGGGGGGAGTTGGCACTGAAGCTTTCTTT
>14|TRBJ2-1|TRBV15|NA|NA
CATRTLVDYNEQFF
TGTGCCACCAGGACACTAGTGGACTACAATGAGCAGTTCTTC
>15|TRBJ2-7|TRBV2|NA|NA
CASRSLARNSYEQYF
TGTGCCAGCAGGTCTCTAGCGCGTAACTCCTACGAGCAGTACTTC
>14|TRBJ2-2|TRBV7-6|NA|NA
CATRPQTLTGELFF
TGTGCCACCCGACCTCAAACGTTAACCGGGGAGCTGTTTTTT
>14|TRBJ2-1|TRBV5-1|NA|TRBD2
CASSLEALAGKQFF
TGCGCCAGCAGCTTGGAAGCCCTAGCGGGCAAGCAGTTCTTC
>13|TRBJ1-1|TRBV7-9|NA|NA
CASSLVVRTEAFF
TGTGCCAGCAGCTTAGTTGTGCGCACTGAAGCTTTCTTT
>13|TRBJ1-1|TRBV14|once|NA
CASSRTKNTEAFF
TGTGCCAGCAGTAGGACGAAGAACACTGAAGCTTTCTTT
>13|TRBJ2-7|TRBV15|NA|NA
CATSTGHGAEQYF
TGTGCCACCAGTACGGGACACGGGGCCGAGCAGTACTTC
>16|TRBJ1-2|TRBV28|NA|TRBD1
CASSLRGQGARDGYTF
TGTGCCAGCAGTTTAAGGGGGCAGGGGGCGCGGGATGGCTACACCTTC
>14|TRBJ2-5|TRBV28|NA|NA
CASSTPDGRETQYF
TGTGCCAGCAGCACGCCGGACGGCCGGGAGACCCAGTACTTC
>15|TRBJ2-7|TRBV5-6|NA|NA
CASSFSTTGWYEQYF
TGTGCCAGCAGCTTCTCAACTACAGGGTGGTACGAGCAGTACTTC
>17|TRBJ2-2|TRBV5-4|NA|TRBD1
CASSGGQGPFNTGELFF
TGTGCCAGCAGCGGTGGACAGGGCCCATTTAACACCGGGGAGCTGTTTTTT
>15|TRBJ1-5|TRBV5-8|NA|NA
CASSLAGLQVRRQHF
TGTGCCAGCAGCTTGGCAGGACTACAGGTACGACGCCAGCATTTT
>15|TRBJ1-5|TRBV9|NA|TRBD1
CASSVGTGGNQPQHF
TGTGCCAGCAGCGTCGGGACAGGAGGCAATCAGCCCCAGCATTTT
>17|TRBJ2-1|TRBV4-3|NA|TRBD2
CASSQEYVAGEFTEQFF
TGCGCCAGCAGCCAAGAATATGTAGCGGGAGAGTTTACTGAGCAGTTCTTC
>14|TRBJ1-1|TRBV15|NA|TRBD1
CATSRPGGNTEAFF
TGTGCCACCAGCAGGCCAGGGGGCAATACTGAAGCTTTCTTT
>12|TRBJ2-1|TRBV11-1|NA|NA
CASSSGLYEQFF
TGTGCCAGCAGCTCCGGACTATATGAGCAGTTCTTC
>16|TRBJ2-1|TRBV9|NA|TRBD2
CASSLRLAGVYNEQFF
TGTGCCAGCAGCCTCAGGCTAGCGGGAGTATACAATGAGCAGTTCTTC
>16|TRBJ2-3|TRBV7-2|NA|NA
CASSLVGGGNTDTQYF
TGTGCCAGCAGCTTAGTAGGAGGGGGCAACACAGATACGCAGTATTTT
>15|TRBJ2-7|TRBV6-6|NA|TRBD1
CASSYLAGGEYEQYF
TGTGCCAGCAGTTATCTGGCAGGGGGTGAGTACGAGCAGTACTTC
>15|TRBJ1-2|TRBV6-6|NA|NA
CASSDGTPTNYGYTF
TGTGCCAGCAGTGACGGGACACCGACTAACTATGGCTACACCTTC
>12|TRBJ1-2|TRBV19|once|NA
CASRDGNYGYTF
TGTGCCAGTAGGGACGGAAATTATGGCTACACCTTC
>16|TRBJ2-7|TRBV7-8|NA|TRBD1
CASSLTRDRGHYEQYF
TGTGCCAGCAGCTTAACTAGGGACAGGGGGCACTACGAGCAGTACTTC
>12|TRBJ1-3|TRBV2|few|NA
CASSAQANTIYF
TGTGCCAGCAGCGCACAAGCGAACACCATATATTTT
>14|TRBJ1-3|TRBV5-8|NA|NA
CASSRTGAGNTIYF
TGTGCCAGCAGCCGCACAGGCGCTGGAAACACCATATATTTT
>15|TRBJ1-2|TRBV14|NA|NA
CASSPPGGPNYGYTF
TGTGCCAGCAGCCCGCCCGGGGGGCCTAACTATGGCTACACCTTC
>12|TRBJ1-1|TRBV6-1|NA|NA
CASSEVGEEAFF
TGTGCCAGCAGTGAAGTGGGAGAGGAAGCTTTCTTT
>15|TRBJ1-1|TRBV7-9|few|NA
CASSHRMGFETEAFF
TGTGCCAGCAGCCATCGGATGGGGTTTGAAACTGAAGCTTTCTTT
>15|TRBJ2-1|TRBV5-1|NA|TRBD1
CASSASPGTDNEQFF
TGCGCCAGCAGCGCAAGCCCGGGGACAGACAATGAGCAGTTCTTC
>15|TRBJ1-1|TRBV27|once|NA
CASSLNGEETTEAFF
TGTGCCAGCAGTTTAAATGGGGAAGAGACCACTGAAGCTTTCTTT
>15|TRBJ2-7|TRBV7-2|NA|NA
CASSLGQPGSYEQYF
TGTGCCAGCAGCTTAGGTCAACCCGGCTCCTACGAGCAGTACTTC
>14|TRBJ2-1|TRBV10-3|NA|TRBD1
CAISVQGAYNEQFF
TGTGCCATCAGTGTACAGGGGGCCTACAATGAGCAGTTCTTC
>14|TRBJ2-7|TRBV18|NA|TRBD1
CASSPPGQGGEQYF
TGTGCCAGCTCACCACCCGGACAGGGGGGCGAGCAGTACTTC
>13|TRBJ1-1|TRBV2|NA|NA
CASNAGTNTEAFF
TGTGCCAGCAACGCAGGGACCAACACTGAAGCTTTCTTT
>13|TRBJ1-2|TRBV9|NA|TRBD1
CASSVEGAQAYTF
TGTGCCAGCAGCGTAGAGGGGGCGCAGGCCTACACCTTC
>18|TRBJ1-4|TRBV9|NA|NA
CASSVGSPVGYLGEKLFF
TGTGCCAGCAGCGTAGGCTCTCCCGTAGGGTACCTAGGTGAAAAACTGTTTTTT
>15|TRBJ1-2|TRBV4-1|once|NA
CASSQDSLVNYGYTF
TGCGCCAGCAGCCAAGATTCGTTGGTGAACTATGGCTACACCTTC
>16|TRBJ1-2|TRBV11-2|NA|TRBD1
CASSPSGTGTFYGYTF
TGTGCCAGCAGCCCCTCAGGGACAGGGACCTTCTATGGCTACACCTTC
>14|TRBJ1-2|TRBV5-1|NA|NA
CASSLQGGTGGYTF
TGCGCCAGCAGCTTGCAAGGGGGTACAGGTGGCTACACCTTC
>15|TRBJ1-4|TRBV2|NA|TRBD1
CASSGQGGDNEKLFF
TGTGCCAGCAGTGGGCAGGGGGGGGATAATGAAAAACTGTTTTTT
>15|TRBJ1-5|TRBV29-1|NA|TRBD1
CSATVGTGGGQPQHF
TGCAGCGCTACAGTAGGGACAGGGGGAGGGCAGCCCCAGCATTTT
>13|TRBJ2-2|TRBV15|NA|NA
CATSRPTRGELFF
TGTGCCACCAGCAGACCGACTAGAGGGGAGCTGTTTTTT
>15|TRBJ2-1|TRBV9|NA|NA
CASSVDSGIYNEQFF
TGTGCCAGCAGCGTAGACTCTGGGATCTACAATGAGCAGTTCTTC
>13|TRBJ2-5|TRBV7-2|NA|NA
CASSLGVSETQYF
TGTGCCAGCAGCTTAGGTGTAAGCGAGACCCAGTACTTC
>14|TRBJ1-5|TRBV6-7|NA|TRBD1
CASDPGGGNQPQHF
TGTGCCAGCGATCCAGGGGGGGGCAATCAGCCCCAGCATTTT
>19|TRBJ2-1|TRBV5-4|once|TRBD2
CASRPMTSGRDSSYNEQFF
TGTGCCAGCAGACCGATGACTAGCGGGAGGGACAGCTCCTACAATGAGCAGTTCTTC
>15|TRBJ1-1|TRBV5-6|NA|TRBD1
CATFPTGGGYTEAFF
TGTGCCACATTCCCGACAGGGGGAGGGTACACTGAAGCTTTCTTT
>16|TRBJ2-3|TRBV6-1|once|NA
CASSEEAGSGRYTQYF
TGTGCCAGCAGTGAAGAGGCGGGCTCTGGTCGGTACACGCAGTATTTT
>15|TRBJ1-2|TRBV5-5|NA|NA
CASSLVAASGYGYTF
TGTGCCAGCAGCTTGGTGGCGGCTAGTGGCTATGGCTACACCTTC
>20|TRBJ2-3|TRBV9|NA|TRBD2
CASSPEGGASGRTSTDTQYF
TGTGCCAGCAGCCCCGAAGGTGGGGCTAGCGGGAGGACTAGCACAGATACGCAGTATTTT
>15|TRBJ2-5|TRBV25-1|NA|TRBD1
CATSPSPGQQETQYF
TGTGCCACCTCCCCATCTCCGGGACAGCAAGAGACCCAGTACTTC
>18|TRBJ1-4|TRBV18|NA|NA
CASSPTGINPATNEKLFF
TGTGCCAGCTCACCCACAGGTATCAATCCTGCAACTAATGAAAAACTGTTTTTT
>19|TRBJ2-2|TRBV5-1|NA|NA
CASSPGSLGYGSNTGELFF
TGCGCCAGCAGCCCTGGGTCTTTGGGGTATGGATCGAACACCGGGGAGCTGTTTTTT
>13|TRBJ1-5|TRBV7-2|NA|NA
CASSLSWEQPQHF
TGTGCCAGCAGCTTATCTTGGGAACAGCCCCAGCATTTT